Below, one T cell receptor (beta chain) is given with its context. The entry originates in a study of control samples from healthy donors and cancer patients. Clones were read by immunoSEQ multiplex PCR, and TCRdb kept only the in-frame ones, dropping some. The sample lists about 120,000 clones, over 75% occurring once. The V and J ends lost 5 bases and 1 base respectively, with 11 bases between them. From germline, CDR1 is SEHNR and CDR2 FQNEAQ (reference sequence). The CDR3 loop spans 14 amino acids. The TCR originated in a man aged 18 to 29 in good health. The sequencing input was blood. V usage is TRBV7-9 and J usage is TRBJ1-1; D is undetermined. The CDR3 DNA reads TGTGCCAGCAGCCCTCTCTCAGGGAACACTGAAGCTTTCTTT. Protein: CASSPLSGNTEAFF.